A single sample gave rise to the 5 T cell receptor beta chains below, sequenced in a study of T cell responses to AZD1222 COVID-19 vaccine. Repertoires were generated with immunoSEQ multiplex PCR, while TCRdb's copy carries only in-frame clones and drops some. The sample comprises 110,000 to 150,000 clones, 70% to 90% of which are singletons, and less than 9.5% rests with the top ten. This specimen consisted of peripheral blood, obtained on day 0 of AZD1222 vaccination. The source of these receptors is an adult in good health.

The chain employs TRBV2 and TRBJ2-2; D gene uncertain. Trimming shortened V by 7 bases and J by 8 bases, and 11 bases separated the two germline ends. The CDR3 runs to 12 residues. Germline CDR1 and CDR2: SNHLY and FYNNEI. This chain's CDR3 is CASTPTPGELFF. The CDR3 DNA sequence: TGTGCCAGCACCCCGACGCCGGGGGAGCTGTTTTTT.

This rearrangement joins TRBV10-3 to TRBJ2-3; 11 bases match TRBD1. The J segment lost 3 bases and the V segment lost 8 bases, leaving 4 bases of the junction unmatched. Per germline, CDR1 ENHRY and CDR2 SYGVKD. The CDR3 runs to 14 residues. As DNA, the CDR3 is TGTGCCATCTCCGGGACAGGGGGAACAGATACGCAGTATTTT. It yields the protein CAISGTGGTDTQYF.

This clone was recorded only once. The CDR3 DNA is TGTGCCACCAGTGGCGGGGGACAGGGGCGGGGGTACAATGAGCAGTTCTTC. Its protein is CATSGGGQGRGYNEQFF. The rearrangement uses TRBV24-1 and TRBJ2-1, with 10 bases matching TRBD1. From germline, CDR1 is KGHDR and CDR2 SFDVKD. The ends lost 5 bases at V and 4 bases at J; junction bases unmatched: 10. CDR3 length equals 17 residues.

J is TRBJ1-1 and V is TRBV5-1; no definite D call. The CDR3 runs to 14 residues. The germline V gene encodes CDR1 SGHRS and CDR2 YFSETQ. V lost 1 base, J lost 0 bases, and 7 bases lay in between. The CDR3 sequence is CASSLSVMNTEAFF. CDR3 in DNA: TGCGCCAGCAGCTTGTCAGTCATGAACACTGAAGCTTTCTTT.

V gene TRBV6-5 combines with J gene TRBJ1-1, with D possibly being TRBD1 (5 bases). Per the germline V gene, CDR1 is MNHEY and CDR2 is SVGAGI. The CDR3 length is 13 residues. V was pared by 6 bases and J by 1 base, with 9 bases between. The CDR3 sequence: CASRPDTNTEAFF. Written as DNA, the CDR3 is TGTGCCAGCAGACCGGACACGAACACTGAAGCTTTCTTT.